The 6 T cell receptor beta chains below were found in one sample sequenced in a study of radiation and T cells in renal cell carcinoma (TCRdb year 2020). The sample's time point label, in plain terms: blood 4 weeks post-SBRT, at nephrectomy. The sample's treatment or condition label is to be understood as: 15 Gy SBRT to primary tumor, nephrectomy 4 weeks later. Library method: the immunoSEQ multiplex PCR assay. TCRdb re-hosts the immuneACCESS table, in-frame sequences only. Its copies lack some clones; in the studies checked, an unresolved V gene accounts for under half of them, and the cause for the rest is not known. The sample yields about 86,000 clones; 85% were counted once. The biggest ten clones account for roughly 8.8% of the sample. Material: blood, obtained from a patient whose treatment included radiotherapy and nephrectomy. The receptor set was obtained from a man in his fifties with renal cell carcinoma.

V is TRBV16 and J is TRBJ2-5; tentatively, D is TRBD1 or TRBD2 (6 bases each). The CDR3 contains 14 residues. Germline lookup yields CDR1 KGHSY and CDR2 FQNENV. Trimming stripped 2 bases from V and 4 bases from J, with 11 bases between. This CDR3 is CASSQEGGRETQYF. CDR3 sequence (DNA): TGTGCCAGCAGCCAAGAGGGGGGCCGAGAGACCCAGTACTTC.

The gene calls are TRBV29-1 and TRBJ2-3; TRBD2 might be the D (6 bases). Germline-derived CDR1 and CDR2 are SQVTM and ANQGSEA. V gave up 4 bases and J gave up 2 bases, with 7 bases separating them. The CDR3 loop spans 12 amino acids. CDR3 coding DNA: TGCAGCGTTGGCGGGGACACAGATACGCAGTATTTT. This codes for CSVGGDTDTQYF.

This clone has just one count. The rearrangement uses TRBV6-6 and TRBJ2-2; TRBD1 is a possible D gene (6 bases). The CDR3 has 15 amino acids. From germline, CDR1 is MNHNY and CDR2 SVGAGI (reference sequence). The V gene lost 6 bases and the J gene lost 4 bases, with 15 bases spanning the gap. CDR3 loop: CASRPPDRFTGELFF. The CDR3, as DNA: TGTGCCAGCAGGCCCCCAGACAGGTTCACCGGGGAGCTGTTTTTT.

The rearrangement joins TRBV7-2 to TRBJ2-7; unclear D gene. V was shortened by 4 bases and J by 2 bases, with 18 bases between the two germline ends. The CDR3 runs 16 residues. Germline CDR1 is SGHTA and CDR2 is FQGNSA. In DNA, the CDR3 is TGTGCCAGCAGCTCCCCTGGTAGGGCGAACCCCTACGAGCAGTACTTC. Translated, it gives CASSSPGRANPYEQYF.

V is TRBV9 and J is TRBJ2-5, with TRBD2 as a possible D gene (7 bases). CDR3 size: 19 residues. Trimming removed 4 bases from V and 5 bases from J, with 30 bases in between. Germline CDR1 is SGDLS and CDR2 is YYNGEE. CDR3 in DNA: TGTGCCAGCAGCTCCGAAGGGGGGGCCCTCAAAGAAAAGGAGGAGACCCAGTACTTC. Its translation: CASSSEGGALKEKEETQYF.

The table lists this clone with a few counts. This chain uses TRBV28 with TRBJ2-1, with TRBD2 matching 13 bases. V lost 4 bases, J lost 8 bases, and 17 bases stayed unmatched. Germline V gene data show CDR1 as MDHEN and CDR2 as SYDVKM. CDR3 length equals 19 residues. DNA for the CDR3: TGTGCCAGCAGTTCCCCCACTAGCGGGAGGGCGGTATATTCTGATGAGCAGTTCTTC. The encoded protein is CASSSPTSGRAVYSDEQFF.